These T cell receptor beta chains were read from a single sample in a study of beta chain features in type 1 diabetes. Measured with immunoSEQ multiplex PCR; TCRdb has only the in-frame clones, and not every one. The table has approximately 170,000 clones, 7.8% seen once. The sample taken for sequencing was central memory CD4+ T cells from blood. These receptors were collected from a woman aged 40 to 50 with type 1 diabetes. The CDR3 runs from the conserved cysteine through the conserved F or W. D genes are given only for firm matches.

>NA|TRBJ1-4|TRBV7-9
CASSFTGSSNEKLFF
>NA|TRBJ2-3|TRBV4-1
CASSQVRDTQYF
>NA|TRBJ1-2|TRBV15
CATSPDRQDYGYTF
>TRBD1|TRBJ2-3|TRBV5-1
CASSSGQGWTDTQYF
>NA|TRBJ1-1|TRBV5-1
CASSLVSGAPNTEAFF
>NA|TRBJ2-3|TRBV9
CASSQENTDTQYF
>NA|TRBJ1-4|TRBV30
CAWSSAGWDEKLFF
>NA|TRBJ1-1|TRBV6-6
CASSWGEGGTTEAFF
>NA|TRBJ1-3|TRBV7-2
CASSLNPLSSGNTIYF
>NA|TRBJ2-2|TRBV9
CASSVVVTGELFF
>NA|TRBJ1-2|TRBV30
CAWSGQDLYGYTF
>TRBD2|TRBJ2-1|TRBV28
CASSALADDNEQFF
>TRBD2|TRBJ2-1|TRBV25-1
CASSEWDGGSAYNEQFF
>TRBD1|TRBJ2-5|TRBV15
CATSRGPGGTQYF
>NA|TRBJ2-7|TRBV28
CASSPPPGGSYEQYF
>TRBD1|TRBJ2-1|TRBV11-1
CASSSRDRGYNEQFF
>TRBD1|TRBJ2-5|TRBV10-3
CAISDPSGQVGSETQYF
>NA|TRBJ2-6|TRBV2
CASSGSEAGANVLTF
>NA|TRBJ2-7|TRBV4-3
CASSQENRRYEQYF
>NA|TRBJ2-3|TRBV5-1
CASSLQGGTTDTQYF
>TRBD1|TRBJ1-1|TRBV27
CASSLGTGYGNTEAFF
>TRBD1|TRBJ1-1|TRBV7-2
CASSSTGQFTEAFF
>NA|TRBJ1-2|TRBV28
CASRGGKESYGYTF
>TRBD1|TRBJ2-7|TRBV7-2
CASSRQGFDEQYF
>TRBD1|TRBJ2-7|TRBV4-1
CASSQGLDRAMGEQYF
>NA|TRBJ1-6|TRBV18
CASSQGVDSPLHF
>NA|TRBJ1-5|TRBV6-1
CASGESNQPQHF
>NA|TRBJ2-7|TRBV18
CASSPDAGPYEQYF
>NA|TRBJ1-2|TRBV6-1
CASSLSLQGGHGYTF
>NA|TRBJ1-2|TRBV10-3
CAINDGGEGYGYTF
>NA|TRBJ2-3|TRBV12-5
CASAPLGLKDTQYF
>NA|TRBJ2-7|TRBV10-3
CAISDPERRGRSEQYF
>TRBD2|TRBJ2-7|TRBV4-3
CASSQDGTSLQYF
>TRBD2|TRBJ2-2|TRBV19
CASSPTSGRGTGELFF
>NA|TRBJ2-7|TRBV19
CASSRETSYEQYF
>NA|TRBJ2-3|TRBV28
CASSSEVAQYF
>TRBD2|TRBJ2-1|TRBV6-5
CASSYSGGGDYNEQFF
>NA|TRBJ1-2|TRBV6-6
CASSYAGENYGYTF
>NA|TRBJ2-7|TRBV5-1
CASSFDTYYEQYF
>TRBD1|TRBJ2-7|TRBV4-3
CASSQEGTGGGQYF
>NA|TRBJ1-3|TRBV5-4
CASSLEAAGNTIYF
>TRBD1|TRBJ1-4|TRBV29-1
CSTNRGPDEKLFF
>TRBD2|TRBJ2-1|TRBV9
CASSVALGLAGATNEQFF
>TRBD2|TRBJ2-7|TRBV15
CATSRDPGTTYEQYF
>TRBD1|TRBJ1-2|TRBV6-5
CASYSRGGYTF
>NA|TRBJ1-3|TRBV2
CASSLGQSSGNTIYF
>NA|TRBJ1-1|TRBV27
CASMGGRILEAFF
>NA|TRBJ1-2|TRBV30
CAWSEGTNYGYTF
>NA|TRBJ1-6|TRBV5-1
CASSLNPGLNSPLHF